The present TCR beta chain was sequenced within a study of CD8+ T cells in alopecia areata. Study-wide findings and caveats: Normal scalp showed lower clonality than lesional scalp, especially alopecia totalis/universalis. Sequencing of scalp samples also includes resident alphabeta T cells from normal skin. Patients displayed less clarity in TCR sharing than mice, a finding possibly related to HLA.

As to this clone: What it binds is not known.

Following extraction, RNA underwent reverse transcription to cDNA, which served as the sequencing template. The table came from immunoSEQ multiplex PCR; TCRdb's copy has only in-frame clones and leaves some out. The sample lists under 150,000 clones, 62% occurring once. CDR3 length: 14 residues. Germline V gene data show CDR1 as MNHEY and CDR2 as SMNVEV (reference sequence). The V and J ends lost 10 bases and 0 bases, in that order; junction bases with no gene match: 3. The TCR was taken from a human donor in good health. The sequenced sample consisted of CD8+ T cells sorted from blood. The chain uses TRBV27 and TRBJ2-1; 10 bases agree with TRBD2. CDR3 nucleotides: TGTGCCACCGCTAGCGGGAGCTCCTACAATGAGCAGTTCTTC. This codes for CATASGSSYNEQFF.